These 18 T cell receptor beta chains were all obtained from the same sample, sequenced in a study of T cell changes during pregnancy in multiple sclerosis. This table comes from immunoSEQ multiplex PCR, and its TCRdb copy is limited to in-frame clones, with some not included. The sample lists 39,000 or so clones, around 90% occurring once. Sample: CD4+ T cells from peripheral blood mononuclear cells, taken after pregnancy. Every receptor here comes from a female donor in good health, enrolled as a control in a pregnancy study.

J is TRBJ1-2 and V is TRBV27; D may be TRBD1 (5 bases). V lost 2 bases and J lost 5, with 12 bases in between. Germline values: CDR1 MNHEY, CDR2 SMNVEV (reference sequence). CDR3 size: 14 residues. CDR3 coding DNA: TGTGCCAGCAGTTTAATCGGGGGAACGTATGGCTACACCTTC. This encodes CASSLIGGTYGYTF.

CDR3 loop: CASSLVGLAGVGLGDEQFF. The CDR3 coding sequence is TGTGCCAGCAGCTTAGTAGGACTAGCGGGAGTAGGGCTAGGAGATGAGCAGTTCTTC. The rearrangement joins TRBV7-6 to TRBJ2-1, with TRBD2 identical over 13 bases. This CDR3 is built from 19 residues. V was clipped by 1 base and J by 8 bases; unmatched bases: 14. CDR1 and CDR2 from the germline V gene are SGHVS and FNYEAQ.

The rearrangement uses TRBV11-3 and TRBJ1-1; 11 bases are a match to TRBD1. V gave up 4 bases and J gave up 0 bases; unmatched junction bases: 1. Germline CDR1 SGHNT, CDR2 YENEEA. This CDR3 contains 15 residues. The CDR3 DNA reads TGTGCCAGCAGCTCGGACAGGGGGCTGAACACTGAAGCTTTCTTT. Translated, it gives CASSSDRGLNTEAFF. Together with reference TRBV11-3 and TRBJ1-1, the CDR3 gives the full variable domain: EAGVVQSPRYKIIEKKQPVAFWCNPISGHNTLYWYLQNLGQGPELLIRYENEEAVDDSQLPKDRFSAERLKGVDSTLKIQPAELGDSAVYLCASSSDRGLNTEAFFGQGTRLTVV.

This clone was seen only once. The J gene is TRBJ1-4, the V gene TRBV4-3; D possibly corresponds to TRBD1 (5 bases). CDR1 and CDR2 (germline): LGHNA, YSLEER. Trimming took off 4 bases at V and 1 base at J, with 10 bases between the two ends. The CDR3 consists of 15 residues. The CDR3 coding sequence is TGCGCCAGCAGCCCAGGGCAGGGAACTAATGAAAAACTGTTTTTT. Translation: CASSPGQGTNEKLFF.

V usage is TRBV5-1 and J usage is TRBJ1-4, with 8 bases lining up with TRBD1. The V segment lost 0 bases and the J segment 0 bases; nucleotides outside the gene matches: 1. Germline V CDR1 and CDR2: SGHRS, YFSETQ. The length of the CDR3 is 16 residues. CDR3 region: CASSLGTGSTNEKLFF. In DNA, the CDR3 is TGCGCCAGCAGCTTGGGGACAGGGTCAACTAATGAAAAACTGTTTTTT.

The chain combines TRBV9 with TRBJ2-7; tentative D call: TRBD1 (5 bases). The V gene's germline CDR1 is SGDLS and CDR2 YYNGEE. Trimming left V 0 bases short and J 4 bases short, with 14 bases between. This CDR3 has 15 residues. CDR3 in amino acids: CASSVGTQGVYEQYF. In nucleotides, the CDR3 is TGTGCCAGCAGCGTAGGAACTCAGGGTGTATACGAGCAGTACTTC.

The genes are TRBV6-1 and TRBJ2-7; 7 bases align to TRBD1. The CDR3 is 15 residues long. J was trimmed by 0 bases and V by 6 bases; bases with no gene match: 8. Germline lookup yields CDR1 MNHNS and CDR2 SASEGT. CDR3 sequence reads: CASRDRDSLSYEQYF. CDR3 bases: TGTGCCAGCAGAGACCGGGACAGCCTCTCCTACGAGCAGTACTTC.

The CDR3 is CASTYGSIRDTQYF. For the CDR3, the DNA is TGCGCCAGCACCTACGGGAGCATAAGAGATACGCAGTATTTT. V usage is TRBV10-2 and J usage is TRBJ2-3; D may be TRBD2 (6 bases). Trimming removed 7 bases from V and 5 bases from J, with 16 bases in between. From germline, CDR1 is WSHSY and CDR2 SAAADI. This CDR3 contains 14 residues.

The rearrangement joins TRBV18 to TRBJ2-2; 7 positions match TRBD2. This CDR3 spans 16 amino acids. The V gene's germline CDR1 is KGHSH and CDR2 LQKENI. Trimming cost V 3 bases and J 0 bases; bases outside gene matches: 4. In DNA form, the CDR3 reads TGTGCCAGCTCACCTAGGGCGGGGGCGAACACCGGGGAGCTGTTTTTT. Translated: CASSPRAGANTGELFF.

The CDR3 DNA reads as TGTGCCAGCAGCTCAGGGGTTAACACTGAAGCTTTCTTT. Translating gives CASSSGVNTEAFF. The chain employs TRBV5-5 and TRBJ1-1, with D perhaps matching TRBD1 (6 bases). The length of the CDR3 is 13 residues. Germline V gene data show CDR1 as SGHKS and CDR2 as YYEKEE (reference sequence). V was clipped by 3 bases and J by 2 bases, with 8 bases between them. Together with reference TRBV5-5 and TRBJ1-1, the CDR3 gives the full variable domain: DAGVTQSPTHLIKTRGQQVTLRCSPISGHKSVSWYQQVLGQGPQFIFQYYEKEERGRGNFPDRFSARQFPNYSSELNVNALLLGDSALYLCASSSGVNTEAFFGQGTRLTVV.

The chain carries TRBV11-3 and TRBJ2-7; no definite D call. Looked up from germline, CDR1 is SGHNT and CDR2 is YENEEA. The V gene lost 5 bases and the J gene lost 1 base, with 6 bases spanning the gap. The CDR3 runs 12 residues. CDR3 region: CASSVPSYEQYF. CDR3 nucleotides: TGTGCCAGCAGCGTCCCGTCCTACGAGCAGTACTTC. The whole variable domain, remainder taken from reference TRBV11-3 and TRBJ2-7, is EAGVVQSPRYKIIEKKQPVAFWCNPISGHNTLYWYLQNLGQGPELLIRYENEEAVDDSQLPKDRFSAERLKGVDSTLKIQPAELGDSAVYLCASSVPSYEQYFGPGTRLTVT.

CDR3 bases: TGTGCCAGCTCACCGGGACAGATCTCTGGAAACACCATATATTTT. Translating it yields CASSPGQISGNTIYF. The rearrangement links TRBV18 to TRBJ1-3, with 7 bases fitting TRBD1. Germline V gene data show CDR1 as KGHSH and CDR2 as LQKENI. This CDR3 contains 15 residues. V lost 3 bases, J lost 0 bases, and 2 bases stayed unmatched.

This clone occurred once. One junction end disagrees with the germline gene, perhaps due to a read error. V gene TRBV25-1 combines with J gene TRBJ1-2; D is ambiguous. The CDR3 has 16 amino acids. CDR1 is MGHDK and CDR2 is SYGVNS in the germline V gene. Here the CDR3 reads CASRPPVLVRREPDVF. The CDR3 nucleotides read TGTGCCAGCAGACCCCCCGTGTTGGTCAGGAGGGAACCAGACGTCTTC.

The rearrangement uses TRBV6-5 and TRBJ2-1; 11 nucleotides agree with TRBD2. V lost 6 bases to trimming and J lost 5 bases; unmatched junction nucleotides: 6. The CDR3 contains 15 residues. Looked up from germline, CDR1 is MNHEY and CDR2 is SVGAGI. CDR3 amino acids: CASSLLAGEDNEQFF. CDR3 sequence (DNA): TGTGCCAGCAGCCTACTAGCGGGAGAGGACAATGAGCAGTTCTTC.

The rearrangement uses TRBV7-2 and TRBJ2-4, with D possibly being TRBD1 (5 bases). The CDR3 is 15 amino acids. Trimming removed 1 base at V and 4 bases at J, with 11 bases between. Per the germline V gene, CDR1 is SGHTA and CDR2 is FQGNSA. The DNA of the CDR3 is TGTGCCAGCAGCTTAGATGCCGCAGGGAAAAACATTCAGTACTTC. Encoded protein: CASSLDAAGKNIQYF.

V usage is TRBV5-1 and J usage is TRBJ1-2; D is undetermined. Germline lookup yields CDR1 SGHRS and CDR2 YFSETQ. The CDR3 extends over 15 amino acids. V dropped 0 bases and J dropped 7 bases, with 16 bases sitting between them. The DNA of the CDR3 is TGCGCCAGCAGCTTGGCCGGGGTGTCGTACTTTGGCTACACCTTC. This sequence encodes CASSLAGVSYFGYTF.

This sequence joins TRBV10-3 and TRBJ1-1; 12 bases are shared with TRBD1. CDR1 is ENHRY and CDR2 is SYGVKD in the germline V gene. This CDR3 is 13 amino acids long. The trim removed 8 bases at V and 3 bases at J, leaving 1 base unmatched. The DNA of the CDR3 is TGTGCCATCCGGGACAGGGGGCACACTGAAGCTTTCTTT. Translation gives CAIRDRGHTEAFF.

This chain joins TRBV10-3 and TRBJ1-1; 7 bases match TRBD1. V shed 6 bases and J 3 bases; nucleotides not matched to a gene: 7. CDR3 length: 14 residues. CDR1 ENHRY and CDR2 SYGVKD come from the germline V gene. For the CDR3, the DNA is TGTGCCATCAGGTCCGGGACAGCGGACACTGAAGCTTTCTTT. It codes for CAIRSGTADTEAFF.